This is a list of T cell receptor beta chains from one sample in a study of T cell repertoires in cytomegalovirus infection. TCRdb reprocessed the reads via MiXCR and lists one record per CDR3 protein. The sample has 250,000 to 350,000 distinct CDR3 sequences; about 25% are singletons. Sequencing was carried out using PBMCs. The receptor set was obtained from a human donor in good health (CMV status not recorded). Some clones in this sample may be carry-over from other donors' samples. CDR3s include the opening cysteine and the closing phenylalanine or tryptophan. A D gene is named only where the DNA matches it firmly. Only part of the rows carry a size: once, few, many, or a class if the clone is expanded.

j_call: TRBJ2-7; clone_size: -; d_call: -; v_call: TRBV7-9; cdr3_aa: CASSPEVNEQYF; cdr3_nt: TGTGCCAGCAGTCCGGAGGTCAACGAGCAGTACTTC
j_call: TRBJ2-1; clone_size: many; d_call: -; v_call: TRBV6-1; cdr3_aa: CASSPPPPRGNEQFF; cdr3_nt: TGTGCCAGCAGTCCCCCCCCACCTCGGGGCAATGAGCAGTTCTTC
j_call: TRBJ2-3; clone_size: -; d_call: TRBD1; v_call: TRBV29-1; cdr3_aa: CSVGTGPDTQYF; cdr3_nt: TGCAGCGTCGGGACAGGGCCAGATACGCAGTATTTT
j_call: TRBJ2-1; clone_size: -; d_call: -; v_call: TRBV28; cdr3_aa: CASESQPSYNEQFF; cdr3_nt: TGTGCCAGCGAATCACAGCCCTCCTACAATGAGCAGTTCTTC
j_call: TRBJ1-2; clone_size: few; d_call: -; v_call: TRBV5-6; cdr3_aa: CASSFGRDGYTF; cdr3_nt: TGTGCCAGCAGCTTCGGACGGGATGGCTACACCTTC
j_call: TRBJ1-5; clone_size: few; d_call: -; v_call: TRBV19; cdr3_aa: CASSTDGTQPQHF; cdr3_nt: TGTGCCAGTAGTACCGACGGAACTCAGCCCCAGCATTTT
j_call: TRBJ2-3; clone_size: -; d_call: TRBD2; v_call: TRBV6-1; cdr3_aa: CASSYALPSGITDTQYF; cdr3_nt: TGTGCCAGCAGTTACGCCCTCCCTAGCGGGATCACAGATACGCAGTATTTT
j_call: TRBJ2-2; clone_size: many; d_call: -; v_call: TRBV7-2; cdr3_aa: CASIGTANTGELFF; cdr3_nt: TGTGCCAGCATCGGAACGGCGAACACCGGGGAGCTGTTTTTT
j_call: TRBJ1-1; clone_size: few; d_call: -; v_call: TRBV5-4; cdr3_aa: CASSPGRMNTEAFF; cdr3_nt: TGTGCCAGCAGCCCGGGACGGATGAACACTGAAGCTTTCTTT
j_call: TRBJ1-3; clone_size: many; d_call: -; v_call: TRBV7-9; cdr3_aa: CASSLAASGNTIYF; cdr3_nt: TGTGCCAGCAGCTTAGCGGCATCTGGAAACACCATATATTTT
j_call: TRBJ1-5; clone_size: -; d_call: -; v_call: TRBV6-1; cdr3_aa: CASSEGRVQPQHF; cdr3_nt: TGTGCCAGCAGTGAGGGGCGAGTTCAGCCCCAGCATTTT
j_call: TRBJ2-7; clone_size: -; d_call: -; v_call: TRBV28; cdr3_aa: CASRESSYEQYF; cdr3_nt: TGTGCCAGCCGGGAAAGCTCCTACGAGCAGTACTTC
j_call: TRBJ2-4; clone_size: many; d_call: TRBD1; v_call: TRBV6-1; cdr3_aa: CASSGDRGSFLAKNIQYF; cdr3_nt: TGTGCCAGCAGTGGGGACAGGGGAAGCTTCCTAGCCAAAAACATTCAGTACTTC
j_call: TRBJ1-5; clone_size: few; d_call: -; v_call: TRBV19; cdr3_aa: CASSIVLRDQPQHF; cdr3_nt: TGTGCCAGTAGTATAGTTCTCCGTGATCAGCCCCAGCATTTT
j_call: TRBJ2-7; clone_size: few; d_call: -; v_call: TRBV11-2; cdr3_aa: CASSLDLAATYYEQYF; cdr3_nt: TGTGCCAGCAGCTTAGATCTGGCGGCGACCTACTACGAGCAGTACTTC
j_call: TRBJ2-7; clone_size: few; d_call: -; v_call: TRBV12-3/TRBV12-4; cdr3_aa: CASTLSGISYEQYF; cdr3_nt: TGTGCCAGCACTTTATCGGGCATATCCTACGAGCAGTACTTC
j_call: TRBJ2-3; clone_size: -; d_call: TRBD2; v_call: TRBV12-3/TRBV12-4; cdr3_aa: CASSYLAGVGDTQYF; cdr3_nt: TGTGCCAGCAGCTACCTAGCGGGAGTGGGAGATACGCAGTATTTT
j_call: TRBJ2-5; clone_size: -; d_call: TRBD2; v_call: TRBV12-3/TRBV12-4; cdr3_aa: CASSLWVAGGRYQETQYF; cdr3_nt: TGTGCCAGCAGTTTATGGGTAGCGGGAGGCCGGTACCAAGAGACCCAGTACTTC
j_call: TRBJ1-4; clone_size: few; d_call: -; v_call: TRBV29-1; cdr3_aa: CSVVGPATNEKLFF; cdr3_nt: TGCAGCGTTGTAGGACCTGCAACTAATGAAAAACTGTTTTTT
j_call: TRBJ2-2; clone_size: -; d_call: TRBD1; v_call: TRBV9; cdr3_aa: CASSPHLSTGGGELFF; cdr3_nt: TGTGCCAGCAGCCCACACTTGTCTACAGGGGGCGGGGAGCTGTTTTTT
j_call: TRBJ1-5; clone_size: few; d_call: TRBD1; v_call: TRBV20-1; cdr3_aa: CSARRDRGRQPQHF; cdr3_nt: TGCAGTGCTAGACGGGACAGGGGACGTCAGCCCCAGCATTTT
j_call: TRBJ2-1; clone_size: -; d_call: -; v_call: TRBV20-1; cdr3_aa: CSAREGGNEQFF; cdr3_nt: TGCAGTGCTAGAGAAGGGGGCAATGAGCAGTTCTTC
j_call: TRBJ2-5; clone_size: few; d_call: -; v_call: TRBV4-1; cdr3_aa: CASSQAKGATGETQYF; cdr3_nt: TGCGCCAGCAGCCAAGCCAAAGGGGCGACCGGTGAGACCCAGTACTTC
j_call: TRBJ1-2; clone_size: -; d_call: -; v_call: TRBV29-1; cdr3_aa: CSVETRVGRGYTF; cdr3_nt: TGCAGCGTTGAAACAAGGGTGGGCCGCGGCTACACCTTC
j_call: TRBJ1-1; clone_size: -; d_call: -; v_call: TRBV18; cdr3_aa: CASSPSQREAFF; cdr3_nt: TGTGCCAGCTCACCGAGTCAACGTGAAGCTTTCTTT
j_call: TRBJ2-1; clone_size: -; d_call: -; v_call: TRBV28; cdr3_aa: CASSALTSNEQFF; cdr3_nt: TGTGCCAGCAGTGCATTGACTAGCAATGAGCAGTTCTTC